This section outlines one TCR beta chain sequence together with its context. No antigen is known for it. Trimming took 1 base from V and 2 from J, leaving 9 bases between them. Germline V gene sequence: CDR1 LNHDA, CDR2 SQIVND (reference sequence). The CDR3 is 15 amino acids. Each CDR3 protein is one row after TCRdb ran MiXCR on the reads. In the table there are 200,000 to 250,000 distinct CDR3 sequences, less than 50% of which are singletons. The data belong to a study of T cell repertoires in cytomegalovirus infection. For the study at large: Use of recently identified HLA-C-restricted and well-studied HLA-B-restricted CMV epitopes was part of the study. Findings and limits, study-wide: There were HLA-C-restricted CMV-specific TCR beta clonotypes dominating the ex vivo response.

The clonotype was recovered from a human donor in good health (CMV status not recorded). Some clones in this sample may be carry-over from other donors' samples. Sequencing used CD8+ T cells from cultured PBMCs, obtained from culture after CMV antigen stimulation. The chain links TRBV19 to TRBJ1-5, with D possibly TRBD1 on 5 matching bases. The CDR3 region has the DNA TGTGCCAGTAGTATAGGGGTAGGGGGCAATCAGCCCCAGCATTTT. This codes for CASSIGVGGNQPQHF.